The T cell receptor (beta chain) described here comes from a study of cytomegalovirus exposure and HLA in healthy donors. General observations from the study: Most CMV-associated TCR beta chains appeared HLA-restricted in a later analysis. Reportedly, fewer N-insertions than the approximately 600-donor mean appeared in an Asian-associated ancestry cluster in a later analysis.

There are a few counts of this clone. What it binds is not known. Both 60 Vbeta primers and 13 Jbeta primers went into the PCR. Profiled with immunoSEQ multiplex PCR; TCRdb holds only in-frame clones, not every one. The sample consists of approximately 110,000 clones, 74% of them appearing once. Sequencing was done on a sample of PBMCs. The TCR comes from a man aged 50-60 years in good health and CMV-seropositive.

CDR3 sequence reads: CASSLGGGGAGEQYF. The CDR3, as DNA: TGTGCCAGCAGCTTAGGGGGCGGGGGGGCTGGAGAGCAGTACTTC. The gene calls are TRBV7-6 and TRBJ2-7; TRBD2 matches at 9 bases. The CDR3 has 15 amino acids. CDR1 SGHVS and CDR2 FNYEAQ come from the germline V gene. Losses at the gene ends were 1 base for V and 7 bases for J; bases not matched to a gene: 8.